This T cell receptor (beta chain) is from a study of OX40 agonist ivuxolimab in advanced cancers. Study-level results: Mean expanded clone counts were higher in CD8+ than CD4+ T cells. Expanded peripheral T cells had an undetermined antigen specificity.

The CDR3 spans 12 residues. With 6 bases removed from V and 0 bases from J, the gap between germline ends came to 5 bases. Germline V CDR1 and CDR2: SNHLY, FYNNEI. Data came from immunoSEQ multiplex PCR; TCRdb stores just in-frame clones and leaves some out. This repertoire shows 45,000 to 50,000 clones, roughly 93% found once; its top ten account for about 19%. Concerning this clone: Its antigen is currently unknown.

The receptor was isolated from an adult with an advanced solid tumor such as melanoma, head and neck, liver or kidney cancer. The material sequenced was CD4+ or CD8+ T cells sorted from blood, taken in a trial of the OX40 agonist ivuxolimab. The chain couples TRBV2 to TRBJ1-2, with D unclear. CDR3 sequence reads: CASRSPNYGYTF. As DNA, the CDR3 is TGTGCCAGCAGATCACCTAACTATGGCTACACCTTC. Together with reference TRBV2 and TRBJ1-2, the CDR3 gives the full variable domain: EPEVTQTPSHQVTQMGQEVILRCVPISNHLYFYWYRQILGQKVEFLVSFYNNEISEKSEIFDDQFSVERPDGSNFTLKIRSTKLEDSAMYFCASRSPNYGYTFGSGTRLTVV.